The 17 T cell receptor beta chains in this list originate from one sample, sequenced in a study of blood T cell repertoires in COVID-19. TCRdb keeps only in-frame clones here, not all; method: immunoSEQ multiplex PCR. The sample records 150,000 or so clones, roughly 80% being singletons. The specimen was PBMCs or T cells enriched from blood (not recorded which). The receptors derive from a woman aged 45-65 years who had recovered from COVID-19.

In nucleotides, the CDR3 is TGTGCCAGCAGCCGGGACTCCGATGTGCAGTTCTTC. It specifies CASSRDSDVQFF. The genes are TRBV7-9 and TRBJ2-1, with D possibly being TRBD2 (6 bases). Deletions cut 5 bases from V and 12 bases from J, with 14 bases between. CDR1 SEHNR and CDR2 FQNEAQ come from the germline V gene (reference sequence). This CDR3 is 12 amino acids long.

The V call is TRBV19, the J call TRBJ1-4, with 9 bases matching TRBD1. Germline CDR1 and CDR2: LNHDA and SQIVND (reference sequence). V gave up 5 bases and J gave up 7 bases; unmatched junction bases: 5. There are 14 residues in the CDR3. DNA of the CDR3: TGTGCCAGTAGTGGGGGACAGGGAGGTGAAAAACTGTTTTTT. Its protein is CASSGGQGGEKLFF. Combining the CDR3 with reference TRBV19 and TRBJ1-4 gives the whole variable domain DGGITQSPKYLFRKEGQNVTLSCEQNLNHDAMYWYRQDPGQGLRLIYYSQIVNDFQKGDIAEGYSVSREKKESFPLTVTSAQKNPTAFYLCASSGGQGGEKLFFGSGTQLSVL.

For the CDR3, the DNA is TGTGCCAGCAGTTCCCAGGGGTACACTGAAGCTTTCTTT. This codes for CASSSQGYTEAFF. The chain has TRBV6-5 and TRBJ1-1, with D tentatively TRBD1 (6 bases). Trimming left V 4 bases short and J 3 bases short, with 9 bases between. The CDR3 is 13 residues long. Per germline, CDR1 MNHEY and CDR2 SVGAGI.

The chain has TRBV15 and TRBJ2-2, with a weak D call TRBD1 (5 bases). V was trimmed by 2 bases and J by 0 bases, leaving 7 bases between them. CDR3 length equals 15 residues. Germline values: CDR1 LNHNV, CDR2 YYDKDF (reference sequence). The DNA for the CDR3 is TGTGCCACCAGCAGATTGACAGCGAACACCGGGGAGCTGTTTTTT. Its translation is CATSRLTANTGELFF.

This chain connects TRBV6-5 to TRBJ1-3; D is ambiguous. With 0 bases removed from V and 2 bases from J, the gap between germline ends came to 8 bases. Germline CDR1 and CDR2: MNHEY and SVGAGI. The CDR3 is made up of 15 amino acids. CDR3 residues: CASSYSRSPGNTIYF. CDR3 in DNA: TGTGCCAGCAGTTACTCGAGGAGCCCTGGAAACACCATATATTTT.

The V gene is TRBV5-6, the J gene TRBJ2-2; 10 bases are a match to TRBD2. CDR3 length: 15 residues. Trimming cost V 3 bases and J 4 bases; bases outside gene matches: 3. The germline gives CDR1 SGHDT, CDR2 YYEEEE. This CDR3 reads CASSWGTSATGELFF. Written as DNA, the CDR3 is TGTGCCAGCAGCTGGGGGACTAGCGCCACCGGGGAGCTGTTTTTT.

The count of this clone is one. The chain joins TRBV27 to TRBJ1-5; D is uncertain. Trimming removed 5 bases at V and 0 bases at J, with 11 bases between. This CDR3 contains 15 residues. Germline CDR1 is MNHEY and CDR2 is SMNVEV (reference sequence). The CDR3 is CASSPPAVSNQPQHF. As DNA, the CDR3 is TGTGCCAGCAGTCCCCCCGCAGTTAGCAATCAGCCCCAGCATTTT.

The V gene is TRBV19, the J gene TRBJ2-5, with 7 positions matching TRBD1. Germline CDR1 is LNHDA and CDR2 is SQIVND (reference sequence). This CDR3 is 17 amino acids long. V lost 4 bases, J lost 4 bases, and 15 bases stayed unmatched. As DNA, the CDR3 is TGTGCCAGTAGTACCGGACAGCTGGGGACAGCTATAGAGACCCAGTACTTC. It encodes CASSTGQLGTAIETQYF.

The chain uses TRBV19 and TRBJ1-4, with D possibly being TRBD1 (6 bases). Germline V gene data show CDR1 as LNHDA and CDR2 as SQIVND (reference sequence). The CDR3 spans 15 residues. V was trimmed by 6 bases and J by 5 bases, leaving 16 bases between them. CDR3 residues: CASSRRDKFNEKLFF. The DNA for the CDR3 is TGTGCCAGTAGCCGCCGGGACAAGTTCAATGAAAAACTGTTTTTT.

This rearrangement joins TRBV19 to TRBJ1-2, with TRBD1 as a possible D gene (5 bases). This CDR3 contains 12 residues. The germline gives CDR1 LNHDA, CDR2 SQIVND (reference sequence). Trimming took off 5 bases at V and 4 bases at J, with 8 bases between the two ends. The CDR3 spells CASSPGIYGYTF. As DNA, the CDR3 is TGTGCCAGTAGTCCAGGGATCTATGGCTACACCTTC. Based on the CDR3 plus reference TRBV19 and TRBJ1-2, the full variable domain is DGGITQSPKYLFRKEGQNVTLSCEQNLNHDAMYWYRQDPGQGLRLIYYSQIVNDFQKGDIAEGYSVSREKKESFPLTVTSAQKNPTAFYLCASSPGIYGYTFGSGTRLTVV.

The V and J genes are TRBV4-1 and TRBJ2-5; D is undetermined. The CDR3 covers 13 residues. Germline V gives CDR1 MGHRA, CDR2 YSYEKL. V lost 3 bases to trimming and J lost 7 bases, with 12 bases between them. CDR3 sequence: CASSQLRWATQYF. As DNA, the CDR3 is TGCGCCAGCAGCCAGCTTCGGTGGGCGACCCAGTACTTC.

The CDR3 spells CASSIVAGINSPLHF. DNA for the CDR3: TGTGCCAGTAGTATAGTCGCGGGGATTAATTCACCCCTCCACTTT. The chain links TRBV19 to TRBJ1-6; no reliable D call. CDR3 length: 15 residues. Germline V gene data show CDR1 as LNHDA and CDR2 as SQIVND (reference sequence). The V and J ends lost 1 base and 6 bases respectively, with 10 bases between them.

CDR3 coding DNA: TGTGCCAGCAGCTCCGGGACAGGGATTAGCAATCAGCCCCAGCATTTT. The encoded protein is CASSSGTGISNQPQHF. The rearrangement uses TRBV7-6 and TRBJ1-5; 9 positions match TRBD1. The CDR3 runs 16 residues. Trimming removed 4 bases from V and 0 bases from J; junction bases left unmatched: 4. CDR1 SGHVS and CDR2 FNYEAQ come from the germline V gene.

This chain joins TRBV28 and TRBJ2-2; possible D gene TRBD2, 6 bases. Germline V lookup: CDR1 MDHEN, CDR2 SYDVKM. V shed 6 bases and J shed 6 bases, with 17 bases lying between them. This CDR3 has 15 residues. DNA for the CDR3: TGTGCCAGCAGGCTCTCCGGGACTCGCTCCGGGGAGCTGTTTTTT. It yields the protein CASRLSGTRSGELFF.

V and J are TRBV27 and TRBJ1-4; 12 bases line up with TRBD1. This CDR3 has 18 residues. Per the germline V gene, CDR1 is MNHEY and CDR2 is SMNVEV (reference sequence). Trimming at V came to 4 bases and at J to 2 bases, leaving 8 bases not matched to a gene. For the CDR3, the DNA is TGTGCCAGCAGTTGTCCCGGGACAGGGGGCGCCACTAATGAAAAACTGTTTTTT. Translating it yields CASSCPGTGGATNEKLFF.

This clone turned up a few times. V gene TRBV9 combines with J gene TRBJ2-2, with 11 bases identical to TRBD2. Germline CDR1 SGDLS, CDR2 YYNGEE. CDR3 size: 16 residues. V shed 4 bases, J shed 5 bases, and the junction held 7 bases outside the gene matches. DNA of the CDR3: TGTGCCAGCAGCCTTGGACTAGCGGGTCGGACCGGGGAGCTGTTTTTT. It is translated as CASSLGLAGRTGELFF. The full variable domain, in which reference TRBV9 and TRBJ2-2 provide the parts outside the CDR3, is DSGVTQTPKHLITATGQRVTLRCSPRSGDLSVYWYQQSLDQGLQFLIQYYNGEERAKGNILERFSAQQFPDLHSELNLSSLELGDSALYFCASSLGLAGRTGELFFGEGSRLTVL.

The chain employs TRBV5-8 and TRBJ1-2; the D gene is possibly TRBD1 (6 bases). Germline loops: CDR1 SGHTS, CDR2 YDEGEE. The V end lost 4 bases, the J end lost 5 bases, and 15 bases lay between the germline ends. The CDR3 totals 14 residues. The CDR3: CASSLGGTWYGYTF. In nucleotides, the CDR3 is TGTGCCAGCAGCCTGGGGGGGACATGGTATGGCTACACCTTC.